This T cell receptor beta chain derives from a study of blood T cells in healthy people across ages (dated by TCRdb to the mid-2010s). The study in broad terms: Template switching captured roughly one uniquely barcoded TCR beta cDNA molecule per two T cells in model experiments. The study measured age-related changes in TCR beta repertoire diversity using deep sequencing normalized with unique cDNA molecular identifiers. Four age groups were formed from the donors: young (average about 17 years), middle-aged (approximately 40), aged (over 55) and long-lived (more than 75). To avoid experimental bias, donors of different ages were distributed randomly across sequencing lanes. The study analyzed two additional independent replicas of 1 million unique cDNA reads from the same blood draw for two donors, one aged 18 to 30 and one aged 80 or older.

Donors were 39 systemically healthy Caucasian individuals from Russia aged roughly 6 to 90 years. Around 9.7 milliliters of peripheral blood were collected from each donor into EDTA-treated Vacutainer tubes. PBMCs were isolated by Ficoll-Paque density-gradient centrifugation, with at least 7 million obtained per sample. Total RNA, at least 5.5 micrograms per sample, was extracted from PBMCs with Trizol reagent. For every donor, an aliquot of PBMCs went through flow cytometry to measure the percentages of naive CD45RAhigh/CD27high T cells. The CDR3 holds 10 amino acids from the cysteine to the phenylalanine. CDR3 DNA is the only sequence kept; it has 30 bases, read in frame from the first base. The germline V gene (reference sequence) sets CDR1 to DFQATT and CDR2 to SNEGSKA. Trimming removed 3 bases from V and 6 bases from J, leaving 4 bases between the germline ends. What the authors observed across the whole study: Estimates of total diversity from one million sequenced T cells were regarded as lower bounds and underestimates. The CMV infection status of donors was not known, potentially confounding age-related changes in expanded clonotypes. As age increased, observed TCR beta diversity per million T cells dropped in a roughly linear way, and a significant reduction was already evident by age 40. Compared with the aged group, the long-lived group had more naive CD4+ T cells, fewer expanded clones and increased TCR diversity, suggesting age selection. Conclusive comparison of naive and antigen-experienced compartments was prevented by the profiling of bulk unsorted PBMCs. The percentage of naive T cells measured by flow cytometry correlated strongly with observed TCR beta diversity.

Receptors were amplified or captured by 5' RACE. For sequencing, an Illumina HiSeq 2500 was employed. A second roughly 6 to 11 cycle PCR used a sample-barcoded 5' primer and a J-beta primer mix. A unique molecular identifier was introduced onto each TCR beta cDNA molecule by a template-switch 5' adaptor carrying 12 random nucleotides. At least 3 million CDR3-containing paired-end reads were obtained from each sample. First-strand cDNA synthesis was performed from all RNA using the Mint cDNA synthesis kit, with priming by a TRBC-specific oligonucleotide. All cDNA was treated with uracil-DNA glycosylase and then went through a first 18-cycle PCR with the universal primers M1SS and BC2_uni_R. Per the authors' processing: Each sample was normalized by randomly selecting 1 million high-quality reads, each carrying a distinct molecular identifier. Reads with shared molecular identifiers were discarded instead of being binned into consensus sequences. MiTCR, set to a Q25 quality threshold and the strictest error-elimination algorithm, was used for CDR3 identification, clonotype clustering and error correction. Lower-bound total TCR beta diversity was estimated with a nonparametric unseen species model using Euler transformation. The raw public data were reprocessed by TCRdb itself: fastp quality trimming at Q25, MiXCR clonotype calling, in-frame beta chains only. When rows share a CDR3 protein, they turn into one entry using the most common DNA and genes. These V and J calls rely on TCRdb rather than the paper's analysis. In all, the sample holds over a million distinct CDR3 sequences, and 40% to 50% of those were seen once. In total, the top ten clones hold 6.5% to 10% of the sample.

This clonotype was observed a few times. Its target antigen remains unknown. No base quality information exists; no much larger clone differs at one position. Material for sequencing was blood. This chain joins TRBV20-1 to TRBJ2-3; the D gene cannot be named for sure. This TCR came from a woman younger than 35 in good health. The base sequence is TGCAGTGCTAGGGACGATACGCAGTATTTT. This translates into CSARDDTQYF.